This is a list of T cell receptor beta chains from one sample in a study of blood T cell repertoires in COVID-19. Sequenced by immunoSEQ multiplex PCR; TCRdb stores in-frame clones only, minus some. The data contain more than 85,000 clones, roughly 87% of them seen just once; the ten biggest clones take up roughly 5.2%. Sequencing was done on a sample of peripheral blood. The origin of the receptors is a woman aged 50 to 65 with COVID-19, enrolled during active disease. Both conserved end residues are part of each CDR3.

CASNPGGQGYNEQFF,TRBJ2-1,TRBV5-4
CASSLIITSDRGEAFF,TRBJ1-1,TRBV11-1
CASSLRIAGGFTDTQYF,TRBJ2-3,TRBV11-3
CASSLDQGLYNEQFF,TRBJ2-1,TRBV7-2
CASSSSGLGTSGAYEQYF,TRBJ2-7,TRBV28
CASSEGKGLAGGADTQYF,TRBJ2-3,TRBV25-1
CASSPRLATNEQFF,TRBJ2-1,TRBV11-1
CASSNGMAGAYNEQFF,TRBJ2-1,TRBV21-1
CASSLGRRGSSYNEQFF,TRBJ2-1,TRBV5-1
CASSEARLAGGLYEQYF,TRBJ2-7,TRBV2
CASSYAWDRGNGYTF,TRBJ1-2,TRBV28
CASSPQEGEPGSDTQYF,TRBJ2-3,TRBV5-5
CASSQEDAAGTPNTIYF,TRBJ1-3,TRBV4-1
CASRTRTGDYGYTF,TRBJ1-2,TRBV6-5
CASSPEGNYGYTF,TRBJ1-2,TRBV11-1
CASSLSPGQEFSGANVLTF,TRBJ2-6,TRBV5-1
CASRGQGFSYEQYF,TRBJ2-7,TRBV2
CASSLVSGEGTEAFF,TRBJ1-1,TRBV11-3
CASSYTETGVNGYTF,TRBJ1-2,TRBV6-5
CASSLASGPLHF,TRBJ1-6,TRBV7-9
CSVVTDNYGYTF,TRBJ1-2,TRBV29-1
CASSFQGAFEETQYF,TRBJ2-5,TRBV28
CASSQGGTGGVEQYF,TRBJ2-7,TRBV7-3
CASSLPSSYNEQFF,TRBJ2-1,TRBV7-2
CASDLPTGGNQPQHF,TRBJ1-5,TRBV28
CASRGGFYEQYF,TRBJ2-7,TRBV6-6
CASSPPRRTGIETQYF,TRBJ2-5,TRBV9
CASTITDTQYF,TRBJ2-3,TRBV6-5
CASSLVAGQWGYGYTF,TRBJ1-2,TRBV7-2
CASSLAGFKEKLFF,TRBJ1-4,TRBV11-2
CASSTDRVADTQYF,TRBJ2-3,TRBV18
CAIRGTGTSGSPLHF,TRBJ1-6,TRBV10-3
CASSYQGGLNGELFF,TRBJ2-2,TRBV6-5
CASSDGQGNSNTGELFF,TRBJ2-2,TRBV2
CASSQGQADTQYF,TRBJ2-3,TRBV19
CASSGSNRGGTGELFF,TRBJ2-2,TRBV7-2
CASSRAGASYNEQFF,TRBJ2-1,TRBV7-2
CSGHSGNTIYF,TRBJ1-3,TRBV29-1
CASSGDRVRGLYNEQFF,TRBJ2-1,TRBV23-1
CASSPTGVDSNQPQHF,TRBJ1-5,TRBV5-1
CASSLALGREQYF,TRBJ2-7,TRBV11-2
CASSQGDYSNQPQHF,TRBJ1-5,TRBV9
CASSLSSGSQETQYF,TRBJ2-5,TRBV5-1
CASSRQGNQPQHF,TRBJ1-5,TRBV5-1
CASSYTGEDTEAFF,TRBJ1-1,TRBV28